These 27 T cell receptor beta chains share one sample of origin, sequenced in a study of cytomegalovirus exposure and HLA in healthy donors. The PCR contained 60 Vbeta and 13 Jbeta primers. Sequenced by immunoSEQ multiplex PCR; TCRdb stores in-frame clones only, minus some. The sample holds 150,000 to 250,000 clones, around three quarters seen once. Sequenced input: PBMCs. The receptors stem from a man aged 25-45 years in good health and CMV-seronegative.

This clone turned up a few times. V and J are TRBV6-6 and TRBJ1-5; TRBD1 matches 8 bases. With 5 bases clipped from V and 5 bases from J, the junction kept 8 bases outside the gene matches. In germline, CDR1 is MNHNY, CDR2 SVGAGI (reference sequence). The CDR3 is 15 amino acids. The CDR3 region is CASSQAGGLHQPQHF. The DNA of the CDR3 is TGTGCCAGCAGTCAGGCAGGGGGCCTGCATCAGCCCCAGCATTTT.

This chain links TRBV11-2 with TRBJ1-1; no definite D call. This CDR3 is 12 amino acids long. The germline V gene has CDR1 SGHAT and CDR2 FQNNGV. V shed 5 bases and J shed 2 bases, with 6 bases lying between them. This CDR3 reads CASSPSNTEAFF. The CDR3 DNA reads as TGTGCCAGCAGCCCTTCTAACACTGAAGCTTTCTTT.

This rearrangement joins TRBV14 to TRBJ1-1, with D possibly matching TRBD1 (5 bases). Trimming removed 3 bases from V and 1 base from J, with 6 bases in between. The CDR3 consists of 13 residues. Germline lookup yields CDR1 SGHDN and CDR2 FVKESK. The CDR3 sequence is CASSQQGNTEAFF. The CDR3 DNA reads TGTGCCAGCAGCCAGCAGGGGAACACTGAAGCTTTCTTT.

This clone came up a few times. This chain links TRBV6-1 with TRBJ1-1; 8 bases agree with TRBD1. V lost 6 bases to trimming and J lost 6 bases; unmatched junction nucleotides: 6. Germline V gene sequence: CDR1 MNHNS, CDR2 SASEGT. The length of the CDR3 is 13 residues. The CDR3 protein is CASRDNRGAEAFF. The CDR3 bases are TGTGCCAGCAGAGATAACAGGGGGGCTGAAGCTTTCTTT.

This clone has a handful of counts. V is TRBV19 and J is TRBJ1-1; no clear D gene. This CDR3 region has 13 residues. V gave up 5 bases and J gave up 10 bases, with 17 bases separating them. Germline values: CDR1 LNHDA, CDR2 SQIVND (reference sequence). The CDR3 region has the DNA TGTGCCAGTAGTGCCGACTTCGGCATAGTAGCTTTCTTT. It encodes CASSADFGIVAFF.

The V gene is TRBV11-2, the J gene TRBJ1-1; TRBD1 might be the D (6 bases). CDR1 and CDR2 from the germline V gene are SGHAT and FQNNGV. V lost 5 bases, J lost 0 bases, and 10 bases lay in between. The CDR3 is 14 residues long. Here the CDR3 reads CASSKQGMNTEAFF. CDR3 bases: TGTGCCAGCAGCAAACAGGGAATGAACACTGAAGCTTTCTTT.

CDR3 in DNA: TGTGCCAGCAGCCCAGGACTAGCGGGAGAGTTGGAGACCCAGTACTTC. The encoded protein is CASSPGLAGELETQYF. This rearrangement joins TRBV9 to TRBJ2-5; 13 nucleotides match TRBD2. This CDR3 is 16 amino acids long. CDR1 and CDR2 from the germline V gene are SGDLS and YYNGEE. The V and J ends lost 4 bases and 5 bases, in that order; junction bases with no gene match: 8.

The genes are TRBV4-1 and TRBJ2-7; 10 positions match TRBD2. The CDR3 totals 15 residues. The germline V gene has CDR1 MGHRA and CDR2 YSYEKL. J was trimmed by 3 bases and V by 2 bases; bases with no gene match: 4. CDR3 in amino acids: CASSQTLAGVYEQYF. The CDR3 region has the DNA TGCGCCAGCAGCCAAACCCTAGCGGGGGTCTACGAGCAGTACTTC.

This clone was seen a handful of times. CDR3 amino acids: CASSLMGGGSRREKLFF. The CDR3 DNA is TGTGCCAGCAGCTTAATGGGAGGAGGAAGCCGGAGGGAAAAACTGTTTTTT. The V gene is TRBV7-9, the J gene TRBJ1-4; D gene uncertain. Germline CDR1 is SEHNR and CDR2 is FQNEAQ (reference sequence). This CDR3 has 17 residues. Between the trimmed V and J ends, which lost 2 bases and 8 bases, there was a span of 21 bases.

The rearrangement uses TRBV21-1 and TRBJ2-5; TRBD1, the D gene given by the table, was not confirmed from the DNA. TRBV21-1 is tagged as a pseudogene. This CDR3 has 15 residues. The CDR3 nucleotides are TGTGCCAGCAGCTCCGGGACAGGGGCATTAGAGACCCAGTACTTC. Its translation is CASSSGTGALETQYF.

This rearrangement joins TRBV7-9 to TRBJ2-7, with 7 bases aligning to TRBD1. The germline V gene encodes CDR1 SEHNR and CDR2 FQNEAQ (reference sequence). The CDR3 is 12 amino acids. The J segment lost 0 bases and the V segment lost 10 bases, leaving 3 bases of the junction unmatched. CDR3 loop: CAIGDSSYEQYF. The CDR3 DNA reads as TGTGCCATAGGGGACAGCTCCTACGAGCAGTACTTC.

This clone was picked up one time. J is TRBJ1-1 and V is TRBV28, with D possibly TRBD1 on 6 matching bases. The V end lost 1 base, the J end lost 5 bases, and 8 bases lay between the germline ends. Germline assignment: CDR1 MDHEN and CDR2 SYDVKM. The CDR3 totals 13 residues. CDR3 region: CASSLLGGTEAFF. DNA of the CDR3: TGTGCCAGCAGTTTATTAGGGGGAACTGAAGCTTTCTTT.

The genes are TRBV7-3 and TRBJ2-2, with 9 bases lining up with TRBD1. From germline, CDR1 is SGHTA and CDR2 FQGTGA. V gave up 5 bases and J gave up 1 base; unmatched junction bases: 5. CDR3 size: 16 residues. CDR3 nucleotides: TGTGCCAGCAGCCGGGACAGGGCCTTGAACACCGGGGAGCTGTTTTTT. It translates to CASSRDRALNTGELFF.

The chain employs TRBV18 and TRBJ2-3, with 11 bases identical to TRBD2. The CDR3 has 16 amino acids. The ends lost 2 bases at V and 4 bases at J; junction bases unmatched: 5. The germline gives CDR1 KGHSH, CDR2 LQKENI. CDR3 coding DNA: TGTGCCAGCTCACCAGTGGGACTAGCGGCTTCAGATACGCAGTATTTT. Its translation: CASSPVGLAASDTQYF.

The chain couples TRBV5-4 to TRBJ2-1; 11 bases agree with TRBD2. Germline V gene data show CDR1 as SGHNT and CDR2 as YYREEE (reference sequence). The CDR3 covers 15 residues. V shed 3 bases, J shed 6 bases, and the junction held 5 bases outside the gene matches. The DNA for the CDR3 is TGTGCCAGCAGCTGGGGACTAGCGGCGGGCAATGAGCAGTTCTTC. Translating gives CASSWGLAAGNEQFF.

The gene calls are TRBV11-2 and TRBJ2-5; 8 bases agree with TRBD2. The ends lost 3 bases at V and 4 bases at J; junction bases unmatched: 1. The germline CDR1 and CDR2 sequences are SGHAT and FQNNGV. The CDR3 runs to 13 residues. The CDR3 DNA sequence: TGTGCCAGCAGCTTTGGGACTAGAGAGACCCAGTACTTC. The encoded protein is CASSFGTRETQYF.

Only a few counts were recorded for this clone. This chain joins TRBV10-3 and TRBJ1-1; TRBD1 matches 7 bases. The CDR3 length is 15 residues. V lost 2 bases and J lost 4; bases outside the gene matches: 7. CDR1 ENHRY and CDR2 SYGVKD come from the germline V gene. The CDR3 DNA reads as TGTGCCATCAGTGAGGAAGGGGGCCGAAGCACTGAAGCTTTCTTT. Its protein product is CAISEEGGRSTEAFF.

The chain joins TRBV7-6 to TRBJ2-1, with TRBD2 identical over 8 bases. The CDR3 is made up of 17 amino acids. With V trimmed by 2 bases and J by 5 bases, 11 bases remained unmatched. CDR1 is SGHVS and CDR2 is FNYEAQ in the germline V gene. The CDR3 sequence is CASSLTVREGPNNEQFF. The CDR3 bases are TGTGCCAGCAGCTTAACGGTACGGGAGGGCCCAAACAATGAGCAGTTCTTC.

The V call is TRBV7-9, the J call TRBJ1-2; D gene uncertain. The CDR3 is 15 amino acids. Germline V gene sequence: CDR1 SEHNR, CDR2 FQNEAQ (reference sequence). V gave up 1 base and J gave up 8 bases, with 17 bases separating them. The CDR3 DNA sequence: TGTGCCAGCAGCTTAGGAGAAAGGAGCTTGCGAGGCTACACCTTC. Translating it yields CASSLGERSLRGYTF. The full variable domain, completed using reference TRBV7-9 and TRBJ1-2, is DTGVSQNPRHKITKRGQNVTFRCDPISEHNRLYWYRQTLGQGPEFLTYFQNEAQLEKSRLLSDRFSAERPKGSFSTLEIQRTEQGDSAMYLCASSLGERSLRGYTFGSGTRLTVV.

This clone was detected a few times. V gene TRBV1 combines with J gene TRBJ1-1; the D call TRBD1 from the table was never checked on the DNA. TRBV1 constitutes a pseudogene. The CDR3 loop spans 14 amino acids. CDR3 DNA sequence: TGCACCAGCAGCCAAGGTTGGGCAGGCGCTGAAGCTTTCTTT. This translates into CTSSQGWAGAEAFF.

The genes are TRBV27 and TRBJ2-3; no definite D call. Per the germline V gene, CDR1 is MNHEY and CDR2 is SMNVEV (reference sequence). The CDR3 runs 16 residues. Trimming stripped 3 bases from V and 0 bases from J, with 13 bases between. The DNA for the CDR3 is TGTGCCAGCAGTTTCCTGGAGAGAACGAGCACAGATACGCAGTATTTT. It yields the protein CASSFLERTSTDTQYF.

The gene calls are TRBV11-2 and TRBJ2-1, with a possible D match to TRBD2 (5 bases). The CDR3 is 15 residues long. Germline CDR1 is SGHAT and CDR2 is FQNNGV. V was pared by 2 bases and J by 10 bases, with 18 bases between. This CDR3 reads CASSLSPAEAQEQFF. CDR3 DNA: TGTGCCAGCAGCTTATCCCCAGCGGAGGCCCAAGAGCAGTTCTTC.

This clone showed up just a few times. The chain recombines TRBV5-4 with TRBJ2-7; 11 bases agree with TRBD2. V shed 5 bases, J shed 0 bases, and the junction held 16 bases outside the gene matches. The CDR3 contains 19 residues. From germline, CDR1 is SGHNT and CDR2 YYREEE (reference sequence). The CDR3 DNA reads as TGTGCCAGCAGGAAACGACCGGGACTAGCGGATTGGGGCTCCTACGAGCAGTACTTC. Translated, it gives CASRKRPGLADWGSYEQYF.

The gene calls are TRBV11-2 and TRBJ2-3, with unresolved D. CDR1 and CDR2 (germline): SGHAT, FQNNGV. V lost 5 bases to trimming and J lost 4 bases, with 10 bases between them. The CDR3 runs 13 residues. The CDR3 DNA sequence: TGTGCCAGCAGCCATAGACATGCAGATACGCAGTATTTT. Its translation: CASSHRHADTQYF.

The chain combines TRBV25-1 with TRBJ1-1, with 7 bases that match TRBD1. The CDR3 is 14 amino acids. V dropped 3 bases and J dropped 5; count of bases not matched to a gene: 6. Germline CDR1 is MGHDK and CDR2 is SYGVNS. CDR3 protein: CASSDHRGITEAFF. In DNA, the CDR3 is TGTGCCAGCAGTGACCACAGGGGAATAACTGAAGCTTTCTTT.

The rearrangement links TRBV10-1 to TRBJ2-1, with D hard to call. There are 16 residues in the CDR3. In germline, CDR1 is WNHNN, CDR2 SYGVQD (reference sequence). The V end lost 4 bases, the J end lost 6 bases, and 19 bases lay between the germline ends. In nucleotides, the CDR3 is TGCGCCAGCAGTGCCGGTCGAGCAGGTTGGGTCAATGAGCAGTTCTTC. It is translated as CASSAGRAGWVNEQFF.

The table lists this clone with a count of one. The CDR3 DNA is TGTGCCAGCACCTTTAGTCCCAGGGATGGGGCCAACGTCCTGACTTTC. Encoded protein: CASTFSPRDGANVLTF. This sequence joins TRBV11-2 and TRBJ2-6; a weak D match, TRBD1 (5 bases). The germline V and J ends were trimmed by 7 bases and 3 bases, with 16 bases remaining between them. This CDR3 spans 16 amino acids. Germline V CDR1 and CDR2: SGHAT, FQNNGV.